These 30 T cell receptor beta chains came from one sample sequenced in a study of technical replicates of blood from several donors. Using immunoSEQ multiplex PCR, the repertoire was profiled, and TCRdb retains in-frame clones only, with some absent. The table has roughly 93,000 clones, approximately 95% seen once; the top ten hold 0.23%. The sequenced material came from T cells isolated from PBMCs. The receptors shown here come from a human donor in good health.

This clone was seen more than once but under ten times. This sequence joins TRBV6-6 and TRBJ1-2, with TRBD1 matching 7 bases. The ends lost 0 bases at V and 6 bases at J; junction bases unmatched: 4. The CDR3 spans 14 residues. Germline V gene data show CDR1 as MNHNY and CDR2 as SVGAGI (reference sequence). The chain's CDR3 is CASSYSSGQDGYTF. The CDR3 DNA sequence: TGTGCCAGCAGTTACTCGTCCGGACAGGATGGCTACACCTTC.

DNA of the CDR3: TGTGCCAGCAGCGAATACCTAGCGAGCAATGAGCAGTTCTTC. Amino acids: CASSEYLASNEQFF. The J gene is TRBJ2-1, the V gene TRBV14; tentative D call: TRBD2 (6 bases). This CDR3 comprises 14 residues. V was shortened by 5 bases and J by 6 bases, with 14 bases between the two germline ends. Germline V gene data show CDR1 as SGHDN and CDR2 as FVKESK.

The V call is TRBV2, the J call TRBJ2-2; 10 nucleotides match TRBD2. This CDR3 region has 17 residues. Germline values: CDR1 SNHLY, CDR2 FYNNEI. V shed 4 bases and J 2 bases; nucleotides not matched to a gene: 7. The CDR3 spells CASSALAGGANTGELFF. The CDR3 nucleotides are TGTGCCAGCAGTGCGTTAGCGGGGGGAGCCAACACCGGGGAGCTGTTTTTT.

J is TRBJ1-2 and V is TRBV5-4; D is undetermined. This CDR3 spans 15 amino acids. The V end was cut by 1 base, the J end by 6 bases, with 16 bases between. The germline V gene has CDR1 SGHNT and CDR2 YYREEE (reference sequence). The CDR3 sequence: CASSLLQAEWNGYTF. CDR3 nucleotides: TGTGCCAGCAGCTTGCTCCAGGCTGAGTGGAATGGCTACACCTTC. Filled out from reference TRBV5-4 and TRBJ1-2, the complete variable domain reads ETGVTQSPTHLIKTRGQQVTLRCSSQSGHNTVSWYQQALGQGPQFIFQYYREEENGRGNFPPRFSGLQFPNYSSELNVNALELDDSALYLCASSLLQAEWNGYTFGSGTRLTVV.

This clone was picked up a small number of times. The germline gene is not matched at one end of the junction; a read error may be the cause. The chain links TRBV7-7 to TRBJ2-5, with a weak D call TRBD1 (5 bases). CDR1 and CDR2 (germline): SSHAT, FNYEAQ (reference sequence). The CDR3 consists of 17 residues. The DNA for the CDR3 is TGTGCTAGCAGCTCCTTTACAGGAATTACTATCTCGGAGACCCAGTACTTC. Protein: CASSSFTGITISETQYF.

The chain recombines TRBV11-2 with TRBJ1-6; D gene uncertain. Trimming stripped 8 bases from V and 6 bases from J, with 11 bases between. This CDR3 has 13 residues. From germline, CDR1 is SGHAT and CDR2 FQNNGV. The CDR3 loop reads CASAVSLNSPLHF. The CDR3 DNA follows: TGTGCCAGCGCTGTGAGTCTTAATTCACCCCTCCACTTT.

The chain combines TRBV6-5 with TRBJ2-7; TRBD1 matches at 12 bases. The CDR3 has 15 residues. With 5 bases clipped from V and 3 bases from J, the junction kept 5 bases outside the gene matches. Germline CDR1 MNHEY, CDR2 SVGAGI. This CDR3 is CASSPGTGGIYEQYF. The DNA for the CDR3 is TGTGCCAGCAGTCCCGGGACAGGGGGCATCTACGAGCAGTACTTC.

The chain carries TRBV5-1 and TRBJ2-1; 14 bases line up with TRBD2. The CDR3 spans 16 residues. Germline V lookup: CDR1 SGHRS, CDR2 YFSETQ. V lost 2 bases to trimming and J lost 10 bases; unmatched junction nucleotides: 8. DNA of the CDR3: TGCGCCAGCAGCTTCACGGGACTAGCGGGGGCGGGGGAGCAGTTCTTC. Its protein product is CASSFTGLAGAGEQFF.

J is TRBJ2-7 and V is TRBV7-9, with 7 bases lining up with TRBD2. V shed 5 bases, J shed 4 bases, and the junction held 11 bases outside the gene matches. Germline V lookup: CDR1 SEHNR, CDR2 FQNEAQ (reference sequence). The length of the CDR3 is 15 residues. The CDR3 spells CASSTQAGTGYEQYF. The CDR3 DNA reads TGTGCCAGCAGCACCCAAGCGGGAACGGGGTACGAGCAGTACTTC.

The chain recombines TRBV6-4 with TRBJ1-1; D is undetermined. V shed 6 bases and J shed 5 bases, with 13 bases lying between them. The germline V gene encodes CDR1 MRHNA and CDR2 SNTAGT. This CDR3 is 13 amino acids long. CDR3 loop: CASRAGLNTEAFF. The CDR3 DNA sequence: TGTGCCAGCAGGGCCGGACTAAATACTGAAGCTTTCTTT.

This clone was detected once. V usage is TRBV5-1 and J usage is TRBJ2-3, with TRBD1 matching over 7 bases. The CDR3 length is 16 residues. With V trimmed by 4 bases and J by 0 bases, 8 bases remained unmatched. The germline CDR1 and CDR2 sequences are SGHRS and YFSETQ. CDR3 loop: CASSPQGQTSTDTQYF. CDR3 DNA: TGCGCCAGCAGCCCCCAGGGACAGACTAGCACAGATACGCAGTATTTT. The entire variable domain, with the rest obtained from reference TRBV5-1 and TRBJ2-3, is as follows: KAGVTQTPRYLIKTRGQQVTLSCSPISGHRSVSWYQQTPGQGLQFLFEYFSETQRNKGNFPGRFSGRQFSNSRSEMNVSTLELGDSALYLCASSPQGQTSTDTQYFGPGTRLTVL.

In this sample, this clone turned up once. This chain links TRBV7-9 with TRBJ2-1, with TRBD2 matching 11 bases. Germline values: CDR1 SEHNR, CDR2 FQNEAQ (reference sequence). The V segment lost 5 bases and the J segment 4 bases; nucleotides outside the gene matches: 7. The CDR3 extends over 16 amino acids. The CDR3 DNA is TGTGCCAGCAGCACCGAGGGACTAGCGGATTACAATGAGCAGTTCTTC. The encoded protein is CASSTEGLADYNEQFF.

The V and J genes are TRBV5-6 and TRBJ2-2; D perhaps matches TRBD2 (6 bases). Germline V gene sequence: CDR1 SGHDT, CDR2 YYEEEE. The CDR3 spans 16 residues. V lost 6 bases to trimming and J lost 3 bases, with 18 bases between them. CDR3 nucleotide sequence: TGTGCCAGCACCCGAGTAAGTAGCGGTCACACCGGGGAGCTGTTTTTT. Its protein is CASTRVSSGHTGELFF.

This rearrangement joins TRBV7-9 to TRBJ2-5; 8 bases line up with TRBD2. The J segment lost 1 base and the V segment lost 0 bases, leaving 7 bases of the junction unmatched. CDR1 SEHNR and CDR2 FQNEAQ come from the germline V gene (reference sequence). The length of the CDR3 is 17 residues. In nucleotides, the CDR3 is TGTGCCAGCAGCTTAGCCTGGGCGGGGGGAATCCAAGAGACCCAGTACTTC. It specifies CASSLAWAGGIQETQYF.

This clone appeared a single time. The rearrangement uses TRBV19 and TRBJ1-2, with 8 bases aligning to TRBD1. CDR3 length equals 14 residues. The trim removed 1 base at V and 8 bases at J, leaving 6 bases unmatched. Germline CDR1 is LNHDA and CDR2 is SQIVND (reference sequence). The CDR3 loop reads CASSIVQDREGYTF. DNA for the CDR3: TGTGCCAGTAGTATAGTTCAGGACAGGGAGGGCTACACCTTC.

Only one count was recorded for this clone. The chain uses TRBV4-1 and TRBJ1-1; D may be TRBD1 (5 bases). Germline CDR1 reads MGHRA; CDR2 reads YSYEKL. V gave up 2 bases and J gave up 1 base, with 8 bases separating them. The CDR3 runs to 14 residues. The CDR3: CASSQRQGNTEAFF. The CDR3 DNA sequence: TGCGCCAGCAGCCAAAGGCAGGGGAACACTGAAGCTTTCTTT.

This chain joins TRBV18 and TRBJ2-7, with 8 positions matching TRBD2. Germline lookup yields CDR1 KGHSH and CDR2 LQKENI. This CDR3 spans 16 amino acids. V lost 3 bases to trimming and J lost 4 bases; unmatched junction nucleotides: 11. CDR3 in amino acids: CASSPRNSGTSYEQYF. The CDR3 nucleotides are TGTGCCAGCTCACCTCGAAATTCCGGGACTAGTTACGAGCAGTACTTC.

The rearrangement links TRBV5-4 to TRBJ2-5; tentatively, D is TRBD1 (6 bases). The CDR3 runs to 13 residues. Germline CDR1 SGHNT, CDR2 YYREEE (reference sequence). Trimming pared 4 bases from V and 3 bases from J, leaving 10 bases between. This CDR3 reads CASSVTGEETQYF. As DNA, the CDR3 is TGTGCCAGCAGCGTGACAGGAGAAGAGACCCAGTACTTC.

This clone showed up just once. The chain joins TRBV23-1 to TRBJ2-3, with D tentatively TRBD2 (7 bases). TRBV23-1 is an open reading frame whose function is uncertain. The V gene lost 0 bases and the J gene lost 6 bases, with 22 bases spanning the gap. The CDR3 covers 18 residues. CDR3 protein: CASSQSKGRGRLQDTQYF. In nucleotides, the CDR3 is TGCGCCAGCAGTCAATCTAAAGGGAGGGGGAGATTACAGGATACGCAGTATTTT.

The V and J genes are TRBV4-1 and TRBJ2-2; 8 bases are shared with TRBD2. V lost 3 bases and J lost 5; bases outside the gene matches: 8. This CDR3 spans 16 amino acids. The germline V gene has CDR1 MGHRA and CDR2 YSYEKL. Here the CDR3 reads CASSQVLSGKTGELFF. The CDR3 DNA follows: TGCGCCAGCAGCCAGGTACTTAGCGGGAAGACCGGGGAGCTGTTTTTT.

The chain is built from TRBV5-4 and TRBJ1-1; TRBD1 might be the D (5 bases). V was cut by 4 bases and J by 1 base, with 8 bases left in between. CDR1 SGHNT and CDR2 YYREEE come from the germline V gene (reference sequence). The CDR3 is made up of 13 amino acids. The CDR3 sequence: CASSMTENTEAFF. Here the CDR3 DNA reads TGTGCCAGCAGCATGACAGAGAACACTGAAGCTTTCTTT. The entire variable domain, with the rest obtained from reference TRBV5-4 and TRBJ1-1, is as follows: ETGVTQSPTHLIKTRGQQVTLRCSSQSGHNTVSWYQQALGQGPQFIFQYYREEENGRGNFPPRFSGLQFPNYSSELNVNALELDDSALYLCASSMTENTEAFFGQGTRLTVV.

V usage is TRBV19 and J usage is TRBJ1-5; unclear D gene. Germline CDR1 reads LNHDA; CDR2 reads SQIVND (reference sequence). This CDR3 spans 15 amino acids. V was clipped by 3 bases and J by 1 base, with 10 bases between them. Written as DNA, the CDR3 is TGTGCCAGTAGTATCGGGAGTATGAGCAATCAGCCCCAGCATTTT. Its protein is CASSIGSMSNQPQHF.

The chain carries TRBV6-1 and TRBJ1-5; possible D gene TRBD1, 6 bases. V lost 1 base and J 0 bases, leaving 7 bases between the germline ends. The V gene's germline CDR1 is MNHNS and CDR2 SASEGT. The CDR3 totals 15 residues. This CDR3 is CASSEGTVSNQPQHF. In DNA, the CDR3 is TGTGCCAGCAGTGAAGGGACAGTTAGCAATCAGCCCCAGCATTTT.

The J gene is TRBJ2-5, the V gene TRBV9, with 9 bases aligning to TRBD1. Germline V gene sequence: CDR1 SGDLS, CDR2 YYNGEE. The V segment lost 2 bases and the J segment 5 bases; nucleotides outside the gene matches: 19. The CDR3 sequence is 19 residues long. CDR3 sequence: CASSVAGQGGSGRHETQYF. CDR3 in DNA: TGTGCCAGCAGCGTGGCGGGACAGGGAGGATCCGGGCGGCATGAGACCCAGTACTTC.

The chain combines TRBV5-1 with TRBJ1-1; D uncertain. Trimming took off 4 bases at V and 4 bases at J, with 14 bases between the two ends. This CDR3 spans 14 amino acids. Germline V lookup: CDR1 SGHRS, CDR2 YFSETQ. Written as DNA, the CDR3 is TGCGCCAGCAGCCCAATTGGGAGTGGCACTGAAGCTTTCTTT. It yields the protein CASSPIGSGTEAFF.

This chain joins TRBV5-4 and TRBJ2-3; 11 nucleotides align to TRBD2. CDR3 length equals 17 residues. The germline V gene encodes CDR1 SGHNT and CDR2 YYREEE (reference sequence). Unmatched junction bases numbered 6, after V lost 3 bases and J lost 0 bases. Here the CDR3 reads CASSWGLAEISTDTQYF. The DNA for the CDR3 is TGTGCCAGCAGCTGGGGACTAGCGGAAATTAGCACAGATACGCAGTATTTT.

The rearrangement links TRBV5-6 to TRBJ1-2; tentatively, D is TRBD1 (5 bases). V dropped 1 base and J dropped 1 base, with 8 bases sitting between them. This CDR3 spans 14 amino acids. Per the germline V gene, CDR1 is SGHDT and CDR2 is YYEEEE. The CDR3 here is CASSLTGYNYGYTF. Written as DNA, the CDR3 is TGTGCCAGCAGCTTGACAGGCTATAACTATGGCTACACCTTC.

The CDR3 loop is CASSVGTGVASYEQYF. In DNA, the CDR3 is TGTGCCAGCAGCGTAGGCACAGGGGTAGCGTCCTACGAGCAGTACTTC. The V and J genes are TRBV9 and TRBJ2-7; 7 bases match TRBD1. V shed 0 bases and J 1 base; nucleotides not matched to a gene: 7. Germline V gives CDR1 SGDLS, CDR2 YYNGEE. The CDR3 contains 16 residues. Supplemented by reference TRBV9 and TRBJ2-7, the full variable domain reads DSGVTQTPKHLITATGQRVTLRCSPRSGDLSVYWYQQSLDQGLQFLIQYYNGEERAKGNILERFSAQQFPDLHSELNLSSLELGDSALYFCASSVGTGVASYEQYFGPGTRLTVT.

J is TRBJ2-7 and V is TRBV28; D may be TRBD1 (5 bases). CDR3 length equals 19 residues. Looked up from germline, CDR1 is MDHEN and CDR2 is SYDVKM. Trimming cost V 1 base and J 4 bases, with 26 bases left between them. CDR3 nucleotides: TGTGCCAGCAGTTTATTTGCAGGGCAGGGCCAATTGGTAACGTACGAGCAGTACTTC. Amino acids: CASSLFAGQGQLVTYEQYF.

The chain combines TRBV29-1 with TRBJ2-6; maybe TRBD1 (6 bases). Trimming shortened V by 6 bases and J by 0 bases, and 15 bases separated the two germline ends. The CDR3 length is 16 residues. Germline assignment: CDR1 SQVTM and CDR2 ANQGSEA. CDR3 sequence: CSVSGALNSGANVLTF. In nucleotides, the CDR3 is TGCAGCGTGTCAGGGGCCCTGAACTCTGGGGCCAACGTCCTGACTTTC.